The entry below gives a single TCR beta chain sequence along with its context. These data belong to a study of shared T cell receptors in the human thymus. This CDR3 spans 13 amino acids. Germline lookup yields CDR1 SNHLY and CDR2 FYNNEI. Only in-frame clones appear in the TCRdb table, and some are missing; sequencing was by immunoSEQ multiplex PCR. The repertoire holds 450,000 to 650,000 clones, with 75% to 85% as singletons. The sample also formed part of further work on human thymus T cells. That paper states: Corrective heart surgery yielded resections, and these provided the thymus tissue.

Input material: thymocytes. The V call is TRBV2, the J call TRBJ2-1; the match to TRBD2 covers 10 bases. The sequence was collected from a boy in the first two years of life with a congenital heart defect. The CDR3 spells CALGGLAYNEQFF. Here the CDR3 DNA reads TGTGCGCTCGGGGGACTAGCGTATAATGAGCAGTTCTTC.